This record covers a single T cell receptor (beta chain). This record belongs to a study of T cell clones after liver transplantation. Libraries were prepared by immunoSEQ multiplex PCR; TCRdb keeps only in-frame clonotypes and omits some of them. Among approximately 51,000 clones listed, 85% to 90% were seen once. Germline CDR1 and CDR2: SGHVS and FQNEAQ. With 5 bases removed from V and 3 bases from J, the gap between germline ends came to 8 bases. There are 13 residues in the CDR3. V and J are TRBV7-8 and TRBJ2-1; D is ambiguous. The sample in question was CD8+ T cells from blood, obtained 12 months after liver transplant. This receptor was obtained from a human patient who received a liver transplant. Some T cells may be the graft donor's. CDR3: CASSPRFYNEQFF. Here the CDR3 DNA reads TGTGCCAGCAGCCCTAGGTTCTACAATGAGCAGTTCTTC.